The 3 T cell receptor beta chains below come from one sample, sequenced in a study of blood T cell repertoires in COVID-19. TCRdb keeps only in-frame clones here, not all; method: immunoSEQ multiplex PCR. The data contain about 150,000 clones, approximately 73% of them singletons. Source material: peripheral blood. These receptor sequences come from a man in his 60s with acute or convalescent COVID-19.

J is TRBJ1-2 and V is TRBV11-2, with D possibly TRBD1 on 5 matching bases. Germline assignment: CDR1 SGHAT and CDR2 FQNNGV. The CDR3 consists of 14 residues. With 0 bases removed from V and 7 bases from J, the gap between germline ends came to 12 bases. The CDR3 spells CASSLEAPGGGYTF. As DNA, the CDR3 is TGTGCCAGCAGCTTAGAGGCCCCGGGGGGTGGCTACACCTTC.

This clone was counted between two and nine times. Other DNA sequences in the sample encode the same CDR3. CDR3 loop: CASSLGQGSYNEQFF. CDR3 nucleotide sequence: TGTGCCAGCAGCCTAGGACAGGGCTCCTACAATGAGCAGTTCTTC. The chain has TRBV28 and TRBJ2-1; 8 bases match TRBD1. CDR1 MDHEN and CDR2 SYDVKM come from the germline V gene. V shed 6 bases, J shed 0 bases, and the junction held 4 bases outside the gene matches. The CDR3 is 15 residues long.

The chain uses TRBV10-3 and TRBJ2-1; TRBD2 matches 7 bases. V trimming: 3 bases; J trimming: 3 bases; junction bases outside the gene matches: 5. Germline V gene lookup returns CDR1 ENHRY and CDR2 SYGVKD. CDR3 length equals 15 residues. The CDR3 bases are TGTGCCATCAGTGAAAAGCGGGAAAGCTACAATGAGCAGTTCTTC. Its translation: CAISEKRESYNEQFF.